In this sample, the clone carrying this T cell receptor beta chain turned up a few times. This sample is part of a study of blood T cell repertoires in COVID-19. At the level of the study: Sites across the United States, Italy and Spain contributed samples from acute and convalescent COVID-19.

Assay used: immunoSEQ multiplex PCR; TCRdb lists only in-frame clones, some missing. The data contain about 290,000 clones, about 89% of them singletons. The V gene end was trimmed by 1 base and the J gene end by 0 bases; junction bases not matched to a gene: 0. The CDR3 loop spans 15 amino acids. Germline V gene data show CDR1 as SGHNT and CDR2 as YENEEA. The clonotype was recovered from a woman aged 40 to 49 who had recovered from COVID-19. The sample comprised peripheral blood. This chain connects TRBV11-3 to TRBJ1-3, with 7 bases identical to TRBD1. CDR3 sequence reads: CASSLGDSSGNTIYF. In DNA, the CDR3 is TGTGCCAGCAGCTTAGGGGACAGCTCTGGAAACACCATATATTTT.